Presented here are 2 T cell receptor beta chains from one specimen sequenced in a study of control samples from healthy donors and cancer patients. Here immunoSEQ multiplex PCR was the method, and the copy in TCRdb shows in-frame clones only, minus some. Of around 140,000 clones listed, 90% to 95% are singletons. Sequenced: blood. The source of these receptors is a man aged 35-49 years in good health.

Here the CDR3 DNA reads TGTGCCAGCAGCGTAGGCATTAGCGGGAGTGAGACCCAGTACTTC. Its translation is CASSVGISGSETQYF. The genes are TRBV9 and TRBJ2-5; the match to TRBD2 covers 9 bases. This CDR3 comprises 15 residues. Germline-derived CDR1 and CDR2 are SGDLS and YYNGEE. V trimming: 0 bases; J trimming: 5 bases; junction bases outside the gene matches: 5. The whole variable domain, filled in from reference TRBV9 and TRBJ2-5, reads DSGVTQTPKHLITATGQRVTLRCSPRSGDLSVYWYQQSLDQGLQFLIQYYNGEERAKGNILERFSAQQFPDLHSELNLSSLELGDSALYFCASSVGISGSETQYFGPGTRLLVL.

This chain joins TRBV28 and TRBJ2-2; no definite D call. Germline V gene data show CDR1 as MDHEN and CDR2 as SYDVKM. This CDR3 has 14 amino acids. V was cut by 5 bases and J by 3 bases, with 10 bases left in between. CDR3 DNA: TGTGCCAGCAGTCCCTCTCTGCACACCGGGGAGCTGTTTTTT. Translating it yields CASSPSLHTGELFF.